This is a list of T cell receptor beta chains from one sample in a study of vaccination and CD4 T cells after COVID-19. The antigens for these receptors are not known. MiXCR, run by TCRdb on the PCR reads, gives a single entry per CDR3 protein. Of about 10,000 distinct CDR3 sequences listed, roughly 64% are singletons. The sequencing sample was made of CD4+ T cells from blood, cultured in vitro. Receptor source: a human donor who had recovered from COVID-19. Both conserved end residues are trimmed from each CDR3. Only some rows state a clone size, as once, few, many or a class for expanded clones.

j_gene,v_gene,abundance,CDR3aa
TRBJ1-5,TRBV12-3/TRBV12-4,few,ASSVSYNQPQH
TRBJ1-5,TRBV6-1,.,ASSENREYQPQH
TRBJ1-3,TRBV4-3,.,ASSQESFSGNTIY
TRBJ1-6,TRBV6-4,.,ASSQEYNSPLH
TRBJ2-1,TRBV20-1,.,SALRQPRGPGMNEQF
TRBJ1-2,TRBV6-2/TRBV6-3,.,ASSSFESSAGYT
TRBJ2-5,TRBV12-3/TRBV12-4,.,ASSLPQGELETQY
TRBJ1-4,TRBV19,.,ASSIVRGEKLF
TRBJ1-2,TRBV10-3,few,AISELGSDGYT
TRBJ1-2,TRBV6-1,.,ASSPDRKHGYT
TRBJ1-3,TRBV4-1,.,ASSSQVTGNTIY
TRBJ1-2,TRBV2,few,ASSPRGGGGYT
TRBJ2-2,TRBV10-3,.,AISRTAGLNTGELF
TRBJ2-5,TRBV5-4,.,ASSEERTGGLETQY
TRBJ2-7,TRBV3-1,.,ASSQWGQGAYEQY
TRBJ1-4,TRBV7-2,.,ASSRGVVKEKLF
TRBJ2-4,TRBV18,.,ASSPPGTSSIQY
TRBJ2-7,TRBV6-1,few,ATAGGRAYEQY
TRBJ1-3,TRBV20-1,.,SARQDRFRGNTIY
TRBJ1-5,TRBV30,.,AWSRQGSNQPQH
TRBJ2-2,TRBV24-1,.,ATSDTAGGVGTGELF
TRBJ2-3,TRBV12-3/TRBV12-4,.,ASNLGAEGTDTQY
TRBJ1-1,TRBV20-1,medium-sized,SALPGHGNTEAF
TRBJ2-3,TRBV19,once,ASTPPQRQPALPPSTDTQY
TRBJ2-5,TRBV19,.,ASSVGTPGLETQY
TRBJ2-7,TRBV7-9,.,ASSLPEADEQY
TRBJ2-7,TRBV20-1,.,SAAKAGIIYEQY
TRBJ1-5,TRBV7-9,.,ASSRENQPQH
TRBJ2-1,TRBV15,.,ATSRLGSEQF
TRBJ2-3,TRBV7-3,.,ASSLGQGGTRDTQY
TRBJ2-5,TRBV5-1,.,ASSPGLAAQETQY
TRBJ1-5,TRBV7-2,few,ASSFVGNQPQH
TRBJ1-1,TRBV19,.,ASSTRAGGTLNTEAF
TRBJ2-7,TRBV28,.,ASSRGAGALSYEQY
TRBJ1-1,TRBV2,few,ASRSRQGGTWAF
TRBJ1-1,TRBV19,few,ASSRAPQGRPTEAF
TRBJ2-7,TRBV11-3,.,ASSLVLAGGAHEQY
TRBJ2-3,TRBV11-3,few,ASSLASLTDTQY
TRBJ1-1,TRBV20-1,few,SARQDLNTEAF
TRBJ1-6,TRBV5-1,.,ASRATGTGSPLH
TRBJ2-2,TRBV19,.,ASNEPGLAGSGELF
TRBJ2-3,TRBV7-2,.,ASSFVRGDTQY
TRBJ1-1,TRBV19,.,ASRVSLNTEAF
TRBJ1-5,TRBV15,.,ATSRDGGTQNQPQH
TRBJ1-1,TRBV15,.,ATSLELNTEAF
TRBJ2-1,TRBV6-2/TRBV6-3,.,ASSPLGTGGNEQF
TRBJ2-2,TRBV7-9,.,ASSPSTISGELF
TRBJ1-5,TRBV5-1,.,ASSLQGRNNQPQH